This T cell receptor (beta chain) was profiled in a study of blood T cell repertoires in COVID-19. Study-level information: Both acute and convalescent COVID-19 samples were obtained from the United States, Italy and Spain. Sample material is recorded as cDNA or gDNA derived from T cells, B-cell-depleted T cells, or PBMCs.

Data came from immunoSEQ multiplex PCR; TCRdb stores just in-frame clones and leaves some out. The data hold over 600,000 clones, with about nine tenths observed a single time. This CDR3 has 14 residues. The germline V and J ends were trimmed by 4 bases and 5 bases, with 14 bases remaining between them. Germline V gene lookup returns CDR1 MNHEY and CDR2 SVGAGI. V usage is TRBV6-5 and J usage is TRBJ1-1; D may be TRBD1 (6 bases). The receptor comes from a woman in her late teens or twenties with acute or convalescent COVID-19. What was sequenced was peripheral blood. CDR3 nucleotides: TGTGCCAGCAGTTCACCCGGGAGGGGGACTGAAGCTTTCTTT. Translation: CASSSPGRGTEAFF.